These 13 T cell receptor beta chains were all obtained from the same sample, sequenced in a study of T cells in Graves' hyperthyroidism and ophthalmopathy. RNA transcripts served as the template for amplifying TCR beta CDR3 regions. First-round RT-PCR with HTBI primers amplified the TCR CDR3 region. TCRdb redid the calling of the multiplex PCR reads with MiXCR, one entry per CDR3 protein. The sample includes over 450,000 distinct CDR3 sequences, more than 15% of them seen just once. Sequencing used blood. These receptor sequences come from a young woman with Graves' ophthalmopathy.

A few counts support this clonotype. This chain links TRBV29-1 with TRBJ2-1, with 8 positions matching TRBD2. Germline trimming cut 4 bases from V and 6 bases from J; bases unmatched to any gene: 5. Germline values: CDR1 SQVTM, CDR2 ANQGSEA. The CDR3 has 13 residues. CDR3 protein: CSVVAGTGNEQFF. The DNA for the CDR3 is TGCAGCGTTGTAGCGGGGACGGGCAATGAGCAGTTCTTC.

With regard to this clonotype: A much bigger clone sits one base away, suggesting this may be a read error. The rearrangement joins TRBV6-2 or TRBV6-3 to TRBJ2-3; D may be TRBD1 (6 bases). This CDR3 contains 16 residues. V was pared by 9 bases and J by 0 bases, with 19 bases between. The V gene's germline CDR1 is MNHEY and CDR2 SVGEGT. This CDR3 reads CARSVGQRPSTDTQYF. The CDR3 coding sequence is TGTGCCAGAAGTGTCGGACAGAGACCTAGCACAGATACGCAGTATTTT.

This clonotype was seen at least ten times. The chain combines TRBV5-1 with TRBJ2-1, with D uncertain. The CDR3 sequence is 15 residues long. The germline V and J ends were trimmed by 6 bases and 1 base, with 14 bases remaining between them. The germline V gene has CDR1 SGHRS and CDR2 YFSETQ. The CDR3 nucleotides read TGCGCCAGCAAGTCCGATGGTCCTTCCTACAATGAGCAGTTCTTC. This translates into CASKSDGPSYNEQFF.

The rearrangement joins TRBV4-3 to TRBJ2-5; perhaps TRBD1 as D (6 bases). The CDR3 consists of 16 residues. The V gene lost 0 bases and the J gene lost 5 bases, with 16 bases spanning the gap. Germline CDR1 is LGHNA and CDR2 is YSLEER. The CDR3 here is CASSQDRGRGGETQYF. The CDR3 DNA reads TGCGCCAGCAGCCAAGACAGGGGCCGGGGTGGGGAGACCCAGTACTTC.

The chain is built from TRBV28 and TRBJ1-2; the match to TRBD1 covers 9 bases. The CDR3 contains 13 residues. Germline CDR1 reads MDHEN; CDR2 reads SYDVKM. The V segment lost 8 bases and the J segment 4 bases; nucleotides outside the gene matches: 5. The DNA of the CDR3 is TGTGCCAGCCTGCGACAGGGGGGCTATGGCTACACCTTC. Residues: CASLRQGGYGYTF.

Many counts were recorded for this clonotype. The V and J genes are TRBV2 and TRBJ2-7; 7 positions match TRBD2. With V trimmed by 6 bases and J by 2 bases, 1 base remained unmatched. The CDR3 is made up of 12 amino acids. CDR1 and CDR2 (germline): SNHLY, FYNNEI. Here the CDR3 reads CASRGGTYEQYF. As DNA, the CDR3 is TGTGCCAGCAGGGGGGGGACCTACGAGCAGTACTTC.

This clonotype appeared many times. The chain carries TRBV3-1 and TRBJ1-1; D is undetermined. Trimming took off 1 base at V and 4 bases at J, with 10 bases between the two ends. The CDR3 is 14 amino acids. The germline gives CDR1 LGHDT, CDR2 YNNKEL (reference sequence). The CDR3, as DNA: TGTGCCAGCAGCCAAGGTCGGGGTGGCACTGAAGCTTTCTTT. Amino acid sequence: CASSQGRGGTEAFF.

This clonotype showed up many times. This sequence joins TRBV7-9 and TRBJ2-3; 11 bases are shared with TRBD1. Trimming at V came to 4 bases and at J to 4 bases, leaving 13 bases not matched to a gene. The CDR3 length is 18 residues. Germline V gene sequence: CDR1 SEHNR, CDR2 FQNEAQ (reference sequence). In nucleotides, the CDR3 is TGTGCCAGCAGCTCATCGGACAGGGGGCAGACGTTTGCAGATACGCAGTATTTT. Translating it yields CASSSSDRGQTFADTQYF.

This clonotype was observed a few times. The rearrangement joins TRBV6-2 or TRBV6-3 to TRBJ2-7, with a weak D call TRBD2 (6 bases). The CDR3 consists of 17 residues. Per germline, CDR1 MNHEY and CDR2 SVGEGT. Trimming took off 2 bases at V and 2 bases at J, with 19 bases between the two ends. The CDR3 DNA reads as TGTGCCAGCAGTTACAACTCTGAGTCGGCGGGGACCTACGAGCAGTACTTC. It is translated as CASSYNSESAGTYEQYF.

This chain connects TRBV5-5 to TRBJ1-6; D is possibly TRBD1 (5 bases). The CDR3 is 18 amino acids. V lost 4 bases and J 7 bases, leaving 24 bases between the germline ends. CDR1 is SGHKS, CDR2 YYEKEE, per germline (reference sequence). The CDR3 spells CASSQVFGGSVSNSPLHF. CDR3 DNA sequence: TGTGCCAGCAGCCAAGTCTTTGGGGGTAGTGTATCAAATTCACCCCTCCACTTT.

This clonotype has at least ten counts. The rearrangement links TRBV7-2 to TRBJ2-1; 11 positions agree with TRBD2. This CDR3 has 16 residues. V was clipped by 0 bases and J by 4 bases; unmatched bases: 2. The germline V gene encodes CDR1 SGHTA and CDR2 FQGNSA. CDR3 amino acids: CASSLAGLAVYNEQFF. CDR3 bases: TGTGCCAGCAGCTTAGCGGGACTAGCGGTTTACAATGAGCAGTTCTTC.

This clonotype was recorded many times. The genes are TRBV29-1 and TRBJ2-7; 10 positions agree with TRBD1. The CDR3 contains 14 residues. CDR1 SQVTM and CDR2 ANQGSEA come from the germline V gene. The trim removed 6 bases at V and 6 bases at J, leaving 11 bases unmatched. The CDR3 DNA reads TGCAGCGTCGCTCCGGGACAGGGGTACGCCGAGCAGTACTTC. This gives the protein CSVAPGQGYAEQYF.

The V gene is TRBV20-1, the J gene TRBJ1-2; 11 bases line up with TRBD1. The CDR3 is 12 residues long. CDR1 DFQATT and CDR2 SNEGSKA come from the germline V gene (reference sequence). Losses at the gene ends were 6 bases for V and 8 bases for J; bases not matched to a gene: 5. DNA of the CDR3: TGCAGTGCCAGGACAGGGGGCGCGGGCTACACCTTC. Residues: CSARTGGAGYTF.